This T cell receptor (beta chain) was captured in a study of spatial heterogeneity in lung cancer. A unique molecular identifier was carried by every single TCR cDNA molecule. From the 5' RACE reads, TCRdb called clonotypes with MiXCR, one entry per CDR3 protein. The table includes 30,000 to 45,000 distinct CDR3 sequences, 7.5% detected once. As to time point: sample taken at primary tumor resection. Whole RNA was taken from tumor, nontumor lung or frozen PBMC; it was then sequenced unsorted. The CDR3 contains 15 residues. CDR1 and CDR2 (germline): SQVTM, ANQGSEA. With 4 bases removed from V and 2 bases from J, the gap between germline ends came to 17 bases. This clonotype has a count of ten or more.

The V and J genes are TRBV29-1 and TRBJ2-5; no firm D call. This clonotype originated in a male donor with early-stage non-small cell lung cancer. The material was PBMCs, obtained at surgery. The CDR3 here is CSVGYLGSFQETQYF. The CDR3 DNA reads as TGCAGCGTTGGATATTTGGGATCCTTTCAAGAGACCCAGTACTTC.